This T cell receptor (beta chain) originates from a study of a mutant IDH1 vaccine in newly diagnosed glioma. At the level of the study: Eight vaccinations were given in weeks 1, 3, 5, 7, 11, 15, 19 and 23. Most patients had received both radiotherapy and temozolomide, the prior options being radiotherapy, temozolomide, or both.

On this clone itself: The antigen is undetermined.

Trimming removed 4 bases from V and 7 bases from J, with 17 bases in between. Germline V lookup: CDR1 MGHRA, CDR2 YSYEKL. CDR3 length: 15 amino acids. Time point specified: week 5, during vaccination. Every vaccination contained 300 ug of the mutant IDH1 20-mer peptide and was paired with topical imiquimod. Astrocytomas found in donors were new, WHO grade 3 or 4, IDH1-mutant and ATRX-lost. Clones were sequenced by immunoSEQ multiplex PCR, and TCRdb holds only the in-frame ones, with some missing. The repertoire holds about 30,000 clones, with approximately 83% as singletons. Findings and limits, study-wide: Changes in the top peripheral T cell clonotypes seemingly had no bearing on pseudoprogression.

This sequence was found in a man aged 30 to 39 with glioma. This sample comprised PBMCs, obtained from a glioma patient whose treatment included an IDH1 peptide vaccine. The chain has TRBV4-1 and TRBJ1-5; no reliable D call. This CDR3 reads CASSLLRVERQPQHF. The DNA for the CDR3 is TGCGCCAGCAGCCTCCTCCGGGTTGAGAGGCAGCCCCAGCATTTT.